Sequencing of this TCR beta chain was carried out in a study of blood T cells in healthy people across ages. It was with a sample-barcoded 5' primer and a J-beta primer mix that a second PCR of roughly 6 to 12 cycles was run. TCRdb independently ran MiXCR on the 5' RACE reads; one entry per CDR3 protein. The sample includes approximately 1.5 million distinct CDR3 sequences, 40% to 45% of them seen just once. Study findings and constraints: Older age went with lower TCR beta diversity per million T cells, in a roughly linear way. Diversity was higher, and naive CD4+ cells more numerous, in long-lived donors than in aged donors.

For this clonotype: Its target is not known.

Germline V gives CDR1 SGHRS, CDR2 YFSETQ. The germline V and J ends were trimmed by 3 bases and 7 bases, with 11 bases remaining between them. The CDR3 consists of 12 residues. The sequencing sample was made of blood. This chain joins TRBV5-1 and TRBJ2-7; D is perhaps TRBD1 (5 bases). The TCR was taken from a woman aged 18-29 years in good health. The CDR3 nucleotides read TGCGCCAGCAGCTCGACAGTCAATGAGCAGTACTTC. The encoded protein is CASSSTVNEQYF.